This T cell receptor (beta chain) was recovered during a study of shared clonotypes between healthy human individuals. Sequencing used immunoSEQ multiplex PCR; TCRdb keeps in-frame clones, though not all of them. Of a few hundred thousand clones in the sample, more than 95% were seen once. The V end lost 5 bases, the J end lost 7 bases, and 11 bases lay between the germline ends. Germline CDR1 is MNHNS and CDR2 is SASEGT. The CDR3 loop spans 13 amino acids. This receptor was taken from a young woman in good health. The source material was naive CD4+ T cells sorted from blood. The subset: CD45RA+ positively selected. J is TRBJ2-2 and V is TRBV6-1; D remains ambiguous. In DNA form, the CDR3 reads TGTGCCAGCAGTCCGAGATCGGGCGGGGAGCTGTTTTTT. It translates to CASSPRSGGELFF.